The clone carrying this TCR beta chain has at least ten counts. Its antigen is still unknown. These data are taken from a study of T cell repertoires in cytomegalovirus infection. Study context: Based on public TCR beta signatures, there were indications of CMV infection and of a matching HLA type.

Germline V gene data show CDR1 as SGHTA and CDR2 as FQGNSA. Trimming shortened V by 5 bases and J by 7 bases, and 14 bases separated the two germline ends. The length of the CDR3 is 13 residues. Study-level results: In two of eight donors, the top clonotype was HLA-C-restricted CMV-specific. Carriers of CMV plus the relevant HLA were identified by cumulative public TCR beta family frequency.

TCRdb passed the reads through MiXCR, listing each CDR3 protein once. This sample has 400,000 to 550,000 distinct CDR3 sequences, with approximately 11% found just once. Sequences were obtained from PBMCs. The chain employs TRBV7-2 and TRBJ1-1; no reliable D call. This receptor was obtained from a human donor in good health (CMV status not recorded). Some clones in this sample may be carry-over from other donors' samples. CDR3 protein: CASSPLIVREAFF. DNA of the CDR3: TGTGCCAGCAGCCCACTAATCGTACGTGAAGCTTTCTTT.